The table lists the clone carrying this TCR beta chain with a few counts. These data originate in a study of blood T cells in healthy people across ages. CDR1 is SGHTA, CDR2 FQGNSA, per germline. The V gene lost 5 bases and the J gene lost 2 bases, with 9 bases spanning the gap. The CDR3 is 13 amino acids. Combining a sample-barcoded 5' primer with a J-beta primer mix, a second PCR ran for about 6 to 12 cycles. TCRdb reprocessed the 5' RACE reads with MiXCR, giving one entry per CDR3 protein. The sample holds approximately 800,000 distinct CDR3 sequences; roughly 50% are singletons and the top ten take approximately 40%.

This sequence originates from a man older than 75 in good health. Sequences were obtained from blood. V usage is TRBV7-2 and J usage is TRBJ2-5; no clear D gene. The CDR3 protein is CASSHLKQETQYF. The CDR3 DNA is TGTGCCAGCAGCCACCTAAAGCAAGAGACCCAGTACTTC.